This T cell receptor beta chain stems from a study of tumor-infiltrating lymphocytes in localized non-small cell lung cancer. In the study overall: Some samples were collected after neoadjuvant chemotherapy; smokers, never-smokers and several histologies were included. Study-wide results and limits: IM1 and IM2 tumors showed no difference in T-cell fraction.

For this clone: Its antigen is not identified.

V was cut by 3 bases and J by 5 bases, with 10 bases left in between. Germline V gene sequence: CDR1 MDHEN, CDR2 SYDVKM. This CDR3 comprises 13 residues. Sequencing was performed with immunoSEQ multiplex PCR; in TCRdb, only in-frame clones are kept and a portion is missing. The sample shows some 30,000 clones, 80% to 90% of them seen only once. This chain connects TRBV28 to TRBJ2-5, with D possibly being TRBD2 (5 bases). The sequenced sample consisted of lung tumor tissue. The origin of this receptor is a human donor with non-small cell lung cancer. The CDR3 loop reads CASSLAGRETQYF. The CDR3 coding sequence is TGTGCCAGCAGTTTGGCGGGCCGGGAGACCCAGTACTTC.